This is a list of T cell receptor beta chains from one sample in a study of shared clonotypes between healthy human individuals. TCRdb's copy holds only in-frame clones and misses some; the assay was immunoSEQ multiplex PCR. The data show roughly 2,000,000 clones, about 95% seen once. The sample taken for sequencing was naive CD8+ T cells sorted from blood. The source is a man aged 18 to 29 in good health. Each CDR3 is given with its conserved first and last residue. D genes are given only for firm matches. Clone size is shown for a subset of rows, as once, few, many or a class of expanded clone.

length | J | D | V | size | DNA | CDR3
14 | TRBJ2-2 | NA | TRBV9 | NA | TGTGCCAGCAGCGTTAGCGGTAACACCGGGGAGCTGTTTTTT | CASSVSGNTGELFF
12 | TRBJ2-5 | NA | TRBV11-1 | NA | TGTGCCAGCAGCTTACTATCAGAGACCCAGTACTTC | CASSLLSETQYF
13 | TRBJ1-1 | NA | TRBV6-5 | NA | TGTGCCAGCAGTTACATAGGGGCCACTGAAGCTTTCTTT | CASSYIGATEAFF
17 | TRBJ2-2 | TRBD1 | TRBV7-9 | NA | TGTGCCAGCAGCTTACCACCGGGACAGGGGCTGTCTGGGGAGCTGTTTTTT | CASSLPPGQGLSGELFF
14 | TRBJ2-1 | TRBD1 | TRBV15 | NA | TGTGCCACCAGCACCCGGACAGGGGGGGATGAGCAGTTCTTC | CATSTRTGGDEQFF
17 | TRBJ1-6 | NA | TRBV27 | NA | TGTGCCAGCAGTTTATTGGGGGTACAGGTTCTTAATTCACCCCTCCACTTT | CASSLLGVQVLNSPLHF
13 | TRBJ2-7 | NA | TRBV27 | NA | TGTGCCAGCAGTTTTAGGGACTCCTACGAGCAGTACTTC | CASSFRDSYEQYF
11 | TRBJ2-7 | NA | TRBV5-6 | many | TGTGCCAGCAGCTCCTCCTACGAGCAGTACTTC | CASSSSYEQYF
15 | TRBJ1-2 | NA | TRBV7-9 | NA | TGTGCCAGCAGCGGGGACTTAGATTATAACTATGGCTACACCTTC | CASSGDLDYNYGYTF
12 | TRBJ2-7 | NA | TRBV5-6 | few | TGTGCCAGCAGCTTGGCGACCTACGAGCAGTACTTC | CASSLATYEQYF
16 | TRBJ2-3 | TRBD2 | TRBV7-9 | once | TGTGCCAGCAGCCCTCCGCCGGGACTACTCACAGATACGCAGTATTTT | CASSPPPGLLTDTQYF
15 | TRBJ2-1 | TRBD1 | TRBV6-1 | NA | TGTGCCAGCAGTGAACTGGGACAGGGGGCGGGTGAGCAGTTCTTC | CASSELGQGAGEQFF
15 | TRBJ2-1 | NA | TRBV27 | NA | TGTGCCAGCAGTTTATCCGGGGTGCCCTACAATGAGCAGTTCTTC | CASSLSGVPYNEQFF
16 | TRBJ2-7 | TRBD2 | TRBV7-9 | NA | TGTGCCAGCAGCCCCTCGGCGGGGGGCGGTAACTACGAGCAGTACTTC | CASSPSAGGGNYEQYF
13 | TRBJ2-7 | NA | TRBV27 | NA | TGTGCCAGCACCGCGGCGGTTACCTACGAGCAGTACTTC | CASTAAVTYEQYF
15 | TRBJ2-7 | TRBD2 | TRBV10-3 | NA | TGTGCCATCAGTGATACCCTAGCGGGGTTATACGAGCAGTACTTC | CAISDTLAGLYEQYF
12 | TRBJ1-1 | NA | TRBV5-6 | once | TGTGCCAGCAGCTTGCAGGACCATGAAGCTTTCTTT | CASSLQDHEAFF
13 | TRBJ2-1 | NA | TRBV19 | NA | TGTGCCACACGCGGGCCCTCCTACAATGAGCAGTTCTTC | CATRGPSYNEQFF
13 | TRBJ1-1 | NA | TRBV18 | NA | TGTGCCAGCTCACCCGACAGTTACACTGAAGCTTTCTTT | CASSPDSYTEAFF
16 | TRBJ2-1 | TRBD2 | TRBV27 | NA | TGTGCCAGCAGTTCCCTACAGCGGGAGGGCCTCAATGAGCAGTTCTTC | CASSSLQREGLNEQFF
15 | TRBJ1-3 | NA | TRBV6-5 | NA | TGTGCCAGCAGTTACGATCGTTCCTCTGGAAACACCATATATTTT | CASSYDRSSGNTIYF
16 | TRBJ1-4 | TRBD1 | TRBV6-5 | once | TGTGCCAGCAGTTACCTTACAGGGGGCAGAGATGAAAAACTGTTTTTT | CASSYLTGGRDEKLFF
17 | TRBJ1-6 | NA | TRBV9 | NA | TGTGCCAGCAGCGTAGCCGAGAGGATGATGAGAGGATCACCCCTCCACTTT | CASSVAERMMRGSPLHF
17 | TRBJ2-3 | TRBD2 | TRBV7-6 | NA | TGTGCCAGCAGCTTAGGGGCTAGCGGGAGGTTTTTGGATACGCAGTATTTT | CASSLGASGRFLDTQYF
14 | TRBJ2-2 | TRBD2 | TRBV29-1 | NA | TGCAGCGCAGGACTAGCGGGAGATACCGGGGAGCTGTTTTTT | CSAGLAGDTGELFF
12 | TRBJ1-2 | NA | TRBV19 | NA | TGTGCCATCACGGACAGTTTCTATGGCTACACCTTC | CAITDSFYGYTF
12 | TRBJ1-2 | NA | TRBV9 | NA | TGTGCCAGCACAGGGATATTACATGGCTACACCTTC | CASTGILHGYTF